This TCR beta chain is drawn from a study of vaccination and CD4 T cells after COVID-19. CD4+ T cells that had been cultured provided DNA sequenced with the Oncomine TCR Beta short-read assay. TCRdb re-called the PCR reads with MiXCR, one entry per CDR3 protein. The table has approximately 11,000 distinct CDR3 sequences, more than 65% seen once; the top ten hold about a sixth. A note on this clonotype: The target antigen is unknown.

Documented treatment: approximately 9-day PBMC culture with coronavirus spike peptide pools or control peptides (ViraFEST assay). This CDR3 comprises 15 residues. Germline V gene lookup returns CDR1 DFQATT and CDR2 SNEGSKA (reference sequence). V was trimmed by 2 bases and J by 9 bases, leaving 23 bases between them. The clonotype comes from a human donor who had recovered from COVID-19. Sequencing was done on a sample of CD4+ T cells from blood, cultured in vitro. This chain joins TRBV20-1 and TRBJ2-7; possibly TRBD2 for D (6 bases). CDR3 sequence: CSARSPGASVGVQYF. The CDR3 nucleotides are TGCAGTGCTAGAAGTCCCGGTGCTAGCGTCGGTGTGCAGTACTTC.